This is a list of T cell receptor beta chains from one sample in a study of shared clonotypes between healthy human individuals. Profiled with immunoSEQ multiplex PCR; TCRdb holds only in-frame clones, not every one. This sample has about 2.4 million clones, with more than 80% found just once. Input material: naive CD4+ T cells sorted from blood. These receptors originate from a young man in good health. The CDR3 runs from the conserved cysteine through the conserved F or W. The D gene is left open where the match is weak. Clone sizes are given selectively: once, few, many, or a class where the clone is expanded.

size | D | J | V | CDR3 | DNA
. | . | TRBJ2-3 | TRBV25-1 | CASSARDITDTQYF | TGTGCCAGCAGTGCACGGGACATCACAGATACGCAGTATTTT
. | TRBD1 | TRBJ2-7 | TRBV5-1 | CASGDPGQSSYEQYF | TGCGCCAGCGGCGACCCGGGACAGAGCTCCTACGAGCAGTACTTC
. | TRBD2 | TRBJ2-1 | TRBV29-1 | CSVFVAGVYNEQFF | TGCAGCGTGTTTGTTGCGGGAGTGTACAATGAGCAGTTCTTC
. | TRBD1 | TRBJ1-5 | TRBV6-4 | CASSEVLGQQGNQPQHF | TGTGCCAGCAGTGAAGTCCTGGGACAGCAAGGCAATCAGCCCCAGCATTTT
. | . | TRBJ1-5 | TRBV6-5 | CASSYLPTDNQPQHF | TGTGCCAGCAGTTACCTTCCGACAGACAATCAGCCCCAGCATTTT
. | . | TRBJ2-1 | TRBV19 | CASSPEGGYNEQFF | TGTGCCAGTAGTCCCGAAGGGGGGTACAATGAGCAGTTCTTC
. | . | TRBJ2-1 | TRBV13 | CASSPRQGRNNEQFF | TGTGCCAGCAGCCCCCGGCAGGGGAGAAACAATGAGCAGTTCTTC
. | . | TRBJ1-1 | TRBV5-6 | CASNPRTNTEAFF | TGTGCCAGCAACCCTCGGACCAACACTGAAGCTTTCTTT
once | . | TRBJ2-1 | TRBV14 | CASSQFYGGEQFF | TGTGCCAGCAGCCAATTTTACGGAGGTGAGCAGTTCTTC
. | . | TRBJ1-1 | TRBV7-9 | CASSLDGNEAFF | TGTGCCAGCAGCTTAGATGGAAATGAAGCTTTCTTT
. | TRBD1 | TRBJ2-5 | TRBV6-1 | CASSGQGMVETQYF | TGTGCCAGCAGTGGACAGGGGATGGTAGAGACCCAGTACTTC
. | . | TRBJ1-2 | TRBV5-6 | CASSFGGNYGYTF | TGTGCCAGCAGCTTCGGAGGAAACTATGGCTACACCTTC
. | TRBD1 | TRBJ1-1 | TRBV18 | CASSPGQTSEAFF | TGTGCCAGCTCACCGGGACAGACCTCTGAAGCTTTCTTT
once | . | TRBJ2-7 | TRBV5-1 | CASSLVGGRGSYEQYF | TGCGCCAGCAGCTTGGTCGGTGGCAGGGGCAGTTACGAGCAGTACTTC
. | . | TRBJ1-6 | TRBV19 | CATSWQGTSPLHF | TGTGCCACCTCCTGGCAGGGGACTTCACCCCTCCACTTT